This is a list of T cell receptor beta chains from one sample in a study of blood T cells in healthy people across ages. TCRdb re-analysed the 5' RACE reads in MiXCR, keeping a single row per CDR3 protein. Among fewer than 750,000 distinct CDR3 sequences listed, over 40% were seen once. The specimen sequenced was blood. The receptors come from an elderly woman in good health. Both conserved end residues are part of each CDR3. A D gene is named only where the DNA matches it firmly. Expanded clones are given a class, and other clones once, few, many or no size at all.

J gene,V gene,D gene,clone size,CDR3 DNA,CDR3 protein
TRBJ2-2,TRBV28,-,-,TGTGCCAGCAGACCTCGACAGGACACCGGGGAGCTGTTTTTT,CASRPRQDTGELFF
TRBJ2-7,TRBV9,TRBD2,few,TGTGCCAGCAGCGTAGTACCAGCGGGGGGAACTCACGAGCAGTACTTC,CASSVVPAGGTHEQYF
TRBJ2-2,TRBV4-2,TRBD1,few,TGTGCCAGCAGCCAGAGACCAGGGGGCTCGAGTACCGGGGAGCTGTTTTTT,CASSQRPGGSSTGELFF
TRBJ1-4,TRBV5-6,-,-,TGTGCCAGCAGCTTGGAAGGTCTTGCAACTAGTGAAAAACTGTTTTTT,CASSLEGLATSEKLFF
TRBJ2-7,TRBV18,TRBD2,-,TGTGCCAGCTCACCGCTCGCTAGCGGCACCACCTACGAGCAGTACTTC,CASSPLASGTTYEQYF
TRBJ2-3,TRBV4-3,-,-,TGCGCCAGCAGCCAAGCCGCCAGCCCCACAGATACGCAGTATTTT,CASSQAASPTDTQYF
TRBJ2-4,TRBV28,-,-,TGTGCCAGCAGTCCAGGGGATGGAACCTACAATGAGCAGTACTTC,CASSPGDGTYNEQYF
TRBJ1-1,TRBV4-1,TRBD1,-,TGCGCCAGCAGCCAAGTAGCGTGGGGACAGGGGGCGGCTGTGACTGAAGCTTTCTTT,CASSQVAWGQGAAVTEAFF
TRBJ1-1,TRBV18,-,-,TGTGCCAGCTCACCAGGAGGGATTGAAGCTTTCTTT,CASSPGGIEAFF
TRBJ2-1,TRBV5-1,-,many,TGCGCCAGCAGCCGGGGGGCCTCGTCCTACAATGAGCAGTTCTTC,CASSRGASSYNEQFF
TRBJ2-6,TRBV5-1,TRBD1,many,TGCGCCATCCCTAGGCACAGGGGGAAAGCTGGGGCCAACGTCCTGACTTTC,CAIPRHRGKAGANVLTF
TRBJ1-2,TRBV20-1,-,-,TGCAGTGCTAGAGAGGGTGTACAGGGCAACTATGGCTACACCTTC,CSAREGVQGNYGYTF
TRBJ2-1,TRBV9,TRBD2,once,TGTGCCAGCAGCGTATCTAGCGGGAGCTACAATGAGCAGTTCTTC,CASSVSSGSYNEQFF
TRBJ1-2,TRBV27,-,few,TGTGCCAGCAGTGTACGGGCTGAATATGGCTACACCTTC,CASSVRAEYGYTF
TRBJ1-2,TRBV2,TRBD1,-,TGTGCCAGCAGTGGTTACCGACAGGGCGACGGCTACACCTTC,CASSGYRQGDGYTF
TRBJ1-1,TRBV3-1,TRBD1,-,TGTGCCTGCAGCCTGACAGGGAATGAAGACACTGAAGCTTTCTTT,CACSLTGNEDTEAFF
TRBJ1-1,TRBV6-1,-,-,TGTGCCAGCAGTGAAGCGCCGGGGTATGAAGCTTTCTTT,CASSEAPGYEAFF
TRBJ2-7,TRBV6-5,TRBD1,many,TGTGCCAGCAGTTCTCCTCGGACAGGGAAGGTCTACGAGCAGTACTTC,CASSSPRTGKVYEQYF
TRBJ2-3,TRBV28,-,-,TGTGCCACAGCGCGGGGCACAGATACGCAGTATTTT,CATARGTDTQYF
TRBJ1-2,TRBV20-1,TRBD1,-,TGTAGTGCTAGACCGGCGACGGCAGGGGGTTATGGCTACACCTTC,CSARPATAGGYGYTF
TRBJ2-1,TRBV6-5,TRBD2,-,TGTGCCAGCAGTTACCCTGGACTAGCCCCAGGGTACAATGAGCAGTTCTTC,CASSYPGLAPGYNEQFF
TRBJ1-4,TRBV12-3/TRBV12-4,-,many,TGTGCCAGCAGCTCCGGGCAGGGAAATGAAAAACTGTTTTTT,CASSSGQGNEKLFF
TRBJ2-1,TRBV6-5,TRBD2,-,TGTGCCAGCAGTGCCCCCCGGGGGGGCTTCGATGAGCAGTTCTTC,CASSAPRGGFDEQFF
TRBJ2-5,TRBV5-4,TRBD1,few,TGTGCCAGCAGCTCCGACAGGGCTCAAGAGACCCAGTACTTC,CASSSDRAQETQYF
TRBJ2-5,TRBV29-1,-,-,TGCAGCGTTGGAGTTGGGGGTTTAGAGACCCAGTACTTC,CSVGVGGLETQYF
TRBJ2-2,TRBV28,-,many,TGTGCCAGCAGTCTCCTCCCTAGATACACCGGGGAGCTGTTTTTT,CASSLLPRYTGELFF
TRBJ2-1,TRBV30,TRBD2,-,TGTGCCTGGAGGCAAGCGGGAGTTAGCAATGAGCAGTTCTTC,CAWRQAGVSNEQFF
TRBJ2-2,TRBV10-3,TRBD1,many,TGTGCCACTGGACAGGACACCGGGGAGCTGTTTTTT,CATGQDTGELFF
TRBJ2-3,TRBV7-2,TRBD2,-,TGTGCCAGCAGCTTAGGTAGCGGGAACGGCGCGCAGTATTTT,CASSLGSGNGAQYF
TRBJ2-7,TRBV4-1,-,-,TGCGCCAGCAGCCACATAGATGTGCAGACCTACGAGCAGTACTTC,CASSHIDVQTYEQYF
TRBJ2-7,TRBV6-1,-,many,TGTGCCAGCATAGGGCGTCTTGGCGAGCAGTACTTC,CASIGRLGEQYF
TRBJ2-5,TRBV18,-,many,TGTGCCAGCTCAAACGAAGAGACCCAGTACTTC,CASSNEETQYF
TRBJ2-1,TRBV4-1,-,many,TGCGCCAGCAGCCAAGATGTGGAGTTGCGTCAGTTCTTC,CASSQDVELRQFF
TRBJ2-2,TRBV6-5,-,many,TGTGCCAGCAGTTACTGGGACCCTGAGAACACCGGGGAGCTGTTTTTT,CASSYWDPENTGELFF
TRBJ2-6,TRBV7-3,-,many,TGTGCCACCAGAATCTCTGGGGCCAACGTCCTGACTTTC,CATRISGANVLTF
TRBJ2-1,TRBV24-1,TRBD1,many,TGTGCCACCAGTGACCGGGACAGGGGCCCCCCGAGCAATGAGCAGTTCTTC,CATSDRDRGPPSNEQFF
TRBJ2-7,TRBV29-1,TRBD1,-,TGCAGCGCTGAGAGACAGGGTTCCTACGAGCAGTACTTC,CSAERQGSYEQYF
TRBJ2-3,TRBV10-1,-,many,TGCGCCAGCAGCTTCGGGGGAGGTTCGGGAGATACGCAGTATTTT,CASSFGGGSGDTQYF
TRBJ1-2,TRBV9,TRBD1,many,TGTGCCAGCAGCATCGGACAGGGGGATTGGGGCTACACCTTC,CASSIGQGDWGYTF
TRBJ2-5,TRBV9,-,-,TGTGCCAGCAGCTCGGGGACCCTGTCAGAGACCCAGTACTTC,CASSSGTLSETQYF
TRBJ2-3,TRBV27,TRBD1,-,TGTGCCAGCAGAGCTCGGGACAGCTACACAGATACGCAGTATTTT,CASRARDSYTDTQYF
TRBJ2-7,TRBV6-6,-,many,TGTGCCAGCAGTTACTCCGGTCGCCCTTCGGGAGAGCAGTACTTC,CASSYSGRPSGEQYF
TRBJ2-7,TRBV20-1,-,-,TGCAGTGCTAGGGTCGGGGTCTCCTACGAGCAGTACTTC,CSARVGVSYEQYF
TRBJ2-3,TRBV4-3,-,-,TGCGCCAGCAGCCAAGCCTGGCGGGCTGACACAGATACGCAGTATTTT,CASSQAWRADTDTQYF
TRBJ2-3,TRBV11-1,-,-,TGTGCCAGCAGCGTAAGGCAGGGCCCAGATACGCAGTATTTT,CASSVRQGPDTQYF
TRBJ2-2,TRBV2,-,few,TGTGCCAGCGTTTCCTCCGGAGTTGCCGGGGAGCTGTTTTTT,CASVSSGVAGELFF
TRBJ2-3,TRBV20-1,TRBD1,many,TGCAGTGCCAGACAGGGATATACGCAGTATTTT,CSARQGYTQYF
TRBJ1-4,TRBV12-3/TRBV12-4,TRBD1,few,TGTGCCAGCAGTTTGGGGACCGGGACAGGGATTGAAAAACTGTTTTTT,CASSLGTGTGIEKLFF
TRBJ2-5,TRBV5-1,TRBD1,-,TGCGCCAGCAGCTCGAAGGGGGCCCCAAGGAGGTACCAAGAGACCCAGTACTTC,CASSSKGAPRRYQETQYF
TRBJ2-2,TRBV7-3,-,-,TGTGCCAGCAGCCCGAATTCCGCGAACACCGGGGAGCTGTTTTTT,CASSPNSANTGELFF
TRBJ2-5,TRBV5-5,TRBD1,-,TGTGCCAGCAGCTTGTCAGGGACAGTGGTTGAAGAGCAGTACTTC,CASSLSGTVVEEQYF
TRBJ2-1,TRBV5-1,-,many,TGCGCCACCCGGGGGAGCTCCTACAATGAGCAGTTCTTC,CATRGSSYNEQFF